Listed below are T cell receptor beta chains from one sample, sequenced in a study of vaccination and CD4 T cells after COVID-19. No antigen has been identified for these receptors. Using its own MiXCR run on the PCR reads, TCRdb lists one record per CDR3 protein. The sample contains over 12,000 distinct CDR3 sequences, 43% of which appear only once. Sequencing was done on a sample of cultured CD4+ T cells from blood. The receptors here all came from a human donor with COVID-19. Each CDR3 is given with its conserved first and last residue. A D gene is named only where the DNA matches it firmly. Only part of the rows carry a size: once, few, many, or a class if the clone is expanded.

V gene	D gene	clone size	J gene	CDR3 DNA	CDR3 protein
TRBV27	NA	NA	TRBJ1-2	TGTGCCAGCAGTTTATCGAGGTCTAGGTTATCCTATGGCTACACCTTC	CASSLSRSRLSYGYTF
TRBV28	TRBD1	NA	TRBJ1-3	TGTGCCAGCAGTAACTTCGCCGGGGGACAGTCTCGAAACACCATATATTTT	CASSNFAGGQSRNTIYF
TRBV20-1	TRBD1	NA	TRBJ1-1	TGCAGTGCTACCTTAGACAGGGTCACTGAAGCTTTCTTT	CSATLDRVTEAFF
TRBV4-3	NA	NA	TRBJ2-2	TGCGCCAGCAGCATACGACAGGGAGGGGACGGGGAGCTGTTTTTT	CASSIRQGGDGELFF
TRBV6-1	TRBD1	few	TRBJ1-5	TGTGCCAGCAGTCGATATTACCAAACAGGGGTGGCCAATCAGCCCCAGCATTTT	CASSRYYQTGVANQPQHF
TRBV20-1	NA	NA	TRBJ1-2	TGCAGTGCTAGAGTTCCGGGAACGGCGTTAACTGGTGGCTACACCTTC	CSARVPGTALTGGYTF
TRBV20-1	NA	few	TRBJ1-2	TGCAGTGCTCCTAAAGGAGGGCAGTCCGCGGATGGCTACACCTTC	CSAPKGGQSADGYTF
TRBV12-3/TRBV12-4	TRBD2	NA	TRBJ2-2	TGTGCCAGCAGGAGACTAGCGGGGGCCGGGGAGCTGTTTTTT	CASRRLAGAGELFF
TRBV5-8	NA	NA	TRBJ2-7	TGTGCCAGCAGCGCGGGACGGTTTTTCACCTACGAGCAGTACTTC	CASSAGRFFTYEQYF
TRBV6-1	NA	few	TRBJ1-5	TGTGCCAGCAGTGAAAGTCAGACTCGCAATCAGCCCCAGCATTTT	CASSESQTRNQPQHF
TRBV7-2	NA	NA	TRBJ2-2	TGTGCCAGCACGGAGAACACCGGGGAGCTGTTTTTT	CASTENTGELFF
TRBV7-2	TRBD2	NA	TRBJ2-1	TGTGCCAGCAGCTTAGGACTAGCGGCCTTGGGGGATGAGCAGTTCTTC	CASSLGLAALGDEQFF
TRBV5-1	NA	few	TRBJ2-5	TGCGCCAGCAGCTTGGTACTAGCAGAGACCCAGTACTTC	CASSLVLAETQYF
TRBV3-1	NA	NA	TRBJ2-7	TGTGCCAGCAGCCAAAAAAGGGGGACTGAGCAGTACTTC	CASSQKRGTEQYF
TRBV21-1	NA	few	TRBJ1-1	TGTGCCAGCAGCCGGGCGGAGAGATTAGAAGCTTTCTTT	CASSRAERLEAFF
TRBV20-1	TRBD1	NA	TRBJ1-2	TGCAGTGCTAGAGATGAAGGGACAGGGGGTTACACCTTC	CSARDEGTGGYTF
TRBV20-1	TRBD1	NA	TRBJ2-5	TGCAGTGCTAACGACCCACGGCGGACAGGACAAGAGACCCAGTACTTC	CSANDPRRTGQETQYF
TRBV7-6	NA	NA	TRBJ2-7	TGTGCCAGCAGCCAGGGTCAGGGGGGGCGTACCTACGAGCAGTACTTC	CASSQGQGGRTYEQYF
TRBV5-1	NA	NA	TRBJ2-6	TGCGCCAGCAGCCCCGACACCTCTGGGGCCAACGTCCTGACTTTC	CASSPDTSGANVLTF
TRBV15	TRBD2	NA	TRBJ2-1	TGTGCCACCAGCAGAGTAGCTAGCGGGGACTACAATGAGCAGTTCTTC	CATSRVASGDYNEQFF
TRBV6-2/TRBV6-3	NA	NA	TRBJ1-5	TGTGCCAGCAGCCTTCCCTGGGATCAGCCCCAGCATTTT	CASSLPWDQPQHF
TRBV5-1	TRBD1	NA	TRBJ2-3	TGCGCCAGCAAGAAGGGACAGGGGACCACAGATACGCAGTATTTT	CASKKGQGTTDTQYF
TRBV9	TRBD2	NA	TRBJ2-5	TGTGCCAGCAGCGTAGGAGGCGGGGGTCAAGAGACCCAGTACTTC	CASSVGGGGQETQYF
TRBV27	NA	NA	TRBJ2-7	TGTGCCAGCAGTTTCGTAGGGCCGGTCAGCTCCTACGAGCAGTACTTC	CASSFVGPVSSYEQYF
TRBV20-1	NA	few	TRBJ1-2	TGCAGTGCTAGAGATTGGAATTCTGCGGGCTATGGCTACACCTTC	CSARDWNSAGYGYTF
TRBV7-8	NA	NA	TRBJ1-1	TGTGCCAGCAGTCGGCGGCTACAGCGCAGAAACACTGAAGCTTTCTTT	CASSRRLQRRNTEAFF
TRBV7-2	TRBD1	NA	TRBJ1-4	TGTGCCAGCAGCCTAAGACAGGGCGGTGAAAAACTGTTTTTT	CASSLRQGGEKLFF
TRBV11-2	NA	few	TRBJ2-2	TGTGCCAGCAGCTTAGTGCGGGGAGTCAACACCGGGGAGCTGTTTTTT	CASSLVRGVNTGELFF
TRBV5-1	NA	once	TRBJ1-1	TGCGCCAGCAGCCCGGAGCGATCAGGGTTATCCACTGAAGCTTTCTTT	CASSPERSGLSTEAFF
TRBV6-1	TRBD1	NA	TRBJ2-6	TGTGCCAGCAGGCCAGCGGGGACAGGGGGCGCTGGGGCCAACGTCCTGACTTTC	CASRPAGTGGAGANVLTF
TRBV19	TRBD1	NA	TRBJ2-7	TGTGCCAGTAGTGACACCGGGACAGGGCAGGACGAGCAGTACTTC	CASSDTGTGQDEQYF
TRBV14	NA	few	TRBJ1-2	TGTGCCAGCAGCCACAAAATGAGCTATGGCTACACCTTC	CASSHKMSYGYTF
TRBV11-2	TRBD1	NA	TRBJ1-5	TGTGCCAGCAGCTCGGGACAGCCCAATCAGCCCCAGCATTTT	CASSSGQPNQPQHF
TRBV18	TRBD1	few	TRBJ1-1	TGTGCCAGCTCAACTCAGAGGACAGGCACTGAAGCTTTCTTT	CASSTQRTGTEAFF
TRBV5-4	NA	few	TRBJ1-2	TGTGCCAGCAGCTTGGCAATGGAGACCTACACCTTC	CASSLAMETYTF
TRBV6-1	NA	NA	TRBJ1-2	TGTGCCAGCAGAATCGATCCGGGTGTTAACTATGGCTACACCTTC	CASRIDPGVNYGYTF
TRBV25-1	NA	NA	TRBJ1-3	TGTGCCAGCAGTGAATCGGTGGGTCTTACCATATATTTT	CASSESVGLTIYF
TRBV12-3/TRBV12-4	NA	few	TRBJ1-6	TGTGCCAGCAGTTTACTAGGGCAGGGAGAATCACCCCTCCACTTT	CASSLLGQGESPLHF
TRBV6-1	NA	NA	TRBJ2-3	TGTGCCAGCGGTACATTCGGGTTATCAGATACGCAGTATTTT	CASGTFGLSDTQYF
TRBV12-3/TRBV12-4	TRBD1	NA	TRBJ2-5	TGTGCCAGCAGATTAACAGGGGGCGCCGCGGAGACCCAGTACTTC	CASRLTGGAAETQYF
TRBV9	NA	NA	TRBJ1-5	TGTGCCAGCAGCCCTGTGGACAGTAGCAATCAGCCCCAGCATTTT	CASSPVDSSNQPQHF
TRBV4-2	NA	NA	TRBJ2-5	TGTGCCAGCAGCCAAGTCTCGGGAGAGACCCAGTACTTC	CASSQVSGETQYF
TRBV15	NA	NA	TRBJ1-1	TGTGCCACCAGCAGGGCAGTCACTGAAGCTTTCTTT	CATSRAVTEAFF
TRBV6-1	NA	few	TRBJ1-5	TGTGCCAGCGGCTATCAGCCCCAGCATTTT	CASGYQPQHF
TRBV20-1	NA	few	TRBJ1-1	TGCAGTGCTAGATCCCCTGGGACGTGGGCTTTCTTT	CSARSPGTWAFF
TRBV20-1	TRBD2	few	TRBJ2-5	TGCAGTGCGGAGAGCGGGGGACAAGAGACCCAGTACTTC	CSAESGGQETQYF
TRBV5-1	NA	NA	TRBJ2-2	TGCGCCAGCAGCCCAGACAGTACCGGGGAGCTGTTTTTT	CASSPDSTGELFF
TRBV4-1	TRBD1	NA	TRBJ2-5	TGCGCCAGCGGAATCCGGGACAGCAAAGAGACCCAGTACTTC	CASGIRDSKETQYF
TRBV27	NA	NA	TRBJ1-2	TGTGCCAGCAGTTTTTTGACAGGCGGGGGCGTACGCTACACCTTC	CASSFLTGGGVRYTF
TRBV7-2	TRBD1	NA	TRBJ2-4	TGTGCCAGCAGCTTAGAAGGGGGACAGGCCAAAAACATTCAGTACTTC	CASSLEGGQAKNIQYF
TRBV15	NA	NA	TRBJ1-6	TGTGCCACCAGCAGAGAAGAGAATTCACCCCTCCACTTT	CATSREENSPLHF
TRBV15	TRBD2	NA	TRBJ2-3	TGTGCCACCAGCAGAGCCGGGACTAGCGGCACAGATACGCAGTATTTT	CATSRAGTSGTDTQYF
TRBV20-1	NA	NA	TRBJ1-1	TGCAGTGCTAGAGATCAAAATGCAGGGCTCACTGAAGCTTTCTTT	CSARDQNAGLTEAFF
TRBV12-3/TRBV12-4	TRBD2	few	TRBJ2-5	TGTGCCAGCAGCTATAGCGGGAAGGAGACCCAGTACTTC	CASSYSGKETQYF
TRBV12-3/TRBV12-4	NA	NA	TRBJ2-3	TGTGCCAGCAGGCTGAGGTTCGATACGCAGTATTTT	CASRLRFDTQYF
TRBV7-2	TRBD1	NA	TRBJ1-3	TGTGCCAGCAGCCGCGACGGACAGGGGTCTTCTGGAAACACCATATATTTT	CASSRDGQGSSGNTIYF
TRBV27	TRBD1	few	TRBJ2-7	TGTGCCAGCAGCCAAGGACAGGGCCGCTCCTACGAGCAGTACTTC	CASSQGQGRSYEQYF
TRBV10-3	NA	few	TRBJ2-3	TGTGCCATCAGTGATTGGGACAAGCGACGCACAGATACGCAGTATTTT	CAISDWDKRRTDTQYF
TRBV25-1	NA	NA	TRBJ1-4	TGTGCCAGCATGATACCGGAAAATGAAAAACTGTTTTTT	CASMIPENEKLFF